The present entry profiles one T cell receptor beta chain with its context. The specificity of this receptor is unknown. No base-level quality is on record; no much larger clone is a single base apart. The donors were healthy, HIV-negative adults who had no recently reported acute infections or vaccinations. Every donor was a Caucasian adult living in Nashville, Tennessee, USA. CD4+ T cells were enriched through magnetic negative selection, after which naive cells were positively selected on CD45RA and the remaining negative fraction served as the memory subset. Blood was collected by leukapheresis, and PBMCs were isolated by Ficoll-Histopaque density gradient centrifugation and then cryopreserved in liquid nitrogen vapor phase. Purity and quantity of every magnetically sorted T cell population were checked by analytical flow cytometry. Each sorted fraction had its genomic DNA isolated and then quantified by UV absorbance on a Nanodrop 2000c.

The data stem from a study of shared clonotypes between healthy human individuals (dated by TCRdb to the early 2020s). In the study overall: A couple of women and a few men aged 18 to 49 years were included in the cohort. Per donor, three plates each were used for CD4 naive and CD4 memory, two for CD8 naive, and one for CD8 memory. To estimate repertoire size and how much clonotype sharing occurs between individuals, the study deeply sequenced the blood TCR repertoires of several healthy adults. Libraries were prepared and TCR repertoires were sequenced by different laboratories using diverse techniques, in order to increase sequencing depth and limit assay-specific biases. Leukapheresis yielded between about 0.85 and 10 billion PBMCs per donor. What the authors observed across the whole study: Incomplete sequencing was indicated by rarefaction of sorted-subset datasets, despite the large sequencing depth. Estimated clonotype richness was generally larger for naive than for memory subsets. Based on pairwise subsampling, the degree of clonotype sharing among donors was expected to be affected by sequencing depth. Higher generation probabilities were observed for clonotypes shared by all four sorted-subset donors than for non-shared clonotypes. Sampling was restricted to blood, and TCR repertoires in tissue are likely to differ from TCR repertoires in blood. Sharing across a few donors was observed for approximately 5% of naive CD4, over 3% of naive CD8, about 2.5% of memory CD4, and over 0.3% of memory CD8 clonotypes. The genetic and exposure-history diversity represented was limited by the small number of donors.

The germline V gene sets CDR1 to SQVTM and CDR2 to ANQGSEA. V is pared back by 8 bases and J by 0 bases, with 8 bases lying between the germline termini. The cysteine opens and the phenylalanine closes a CDR3 of 13 amino acids. Solely the CDR3 DNA is kept, with 39 bases framed from the first base. TCR CDR3 regions were amplified from genomic DNA by multiplex PCR using the deep immunoSEQ assay. Genomic DNA extracted from each cell subset was distributed evenly over all wells of several immunoSEQ 96-well plates, and each plate served as one replicate. For sorted subsets, 150 to 250 ng of genomic DNA, equivalent to tens of thousands of T cell genomes, went into each replicate PCR. Purified libraries were measured with a Qubit 3.0 fluorometer, size-checked on a Bioanalyzer 2100, and measured again with the KAPA Library Quantification kit. A separate single-read 150-cycle Illumina NextSeq 550 flow cell was used to sequence each immunoSEQ 96-well plate. Per the original workflow: Because only junctional sequences without quality scores were contained in the immunoSEQ output, filtering matching that applied to full-length reads could not be performed. Sequences were annotated with PyIR, a Python wrapper for IgBLAST v1.9, using IMGT germline references to assign V/J genes and CDR3. Any read was removed if the V/J assignment was weak (E-value above 1e-6), the CDR3 was missing, or the read contained stop codons, out-of-frame junctions, or ambiguous translated residues. V3J clonotypes were defined as sequences sharing the same inferred V gene, J gene, and CDR3 amino acid sequence. To compute the percentage overlap between repertoires, the number of shared unique clonotypes was divided by the size of the smaller repertoire. RTK rarefaction, the Chao1 estimator, and Recon v2.1 estimates of unobserved clonotypes were used to assess repertoire richness. Generation probabilities for all TCRbeta clonotypes obtained by the gDNA method from a few donors were computed using OLGA. TCRdb took this table from immuneACCESS and kept in-frame rearrangements with V and J called. Such tables lack part of the clones; where checked against another copy, unresolved V genes explain under half of the gap, and the rest is unexplained. V, J and clone size are taken as reported in that table, and D and trimming were inferred from the DNA itself. Recorded for this sample are about 2,500,000 clones; about 92% of them occurred a single time. Around 0.15% of the sample is taken by the ten largest.

Recombination linked TRBV29-1 to TRBJ2-6, with the identity of the D gene unclear. The sequence derives from a man in his late teens or twenties in good health. The sequencing input was naive CD4+ T cells sorted from blood. Sample cell subset or site, as interpreted from the label and publication: CD45RA+ positively selected. The encoded CDR3 is CSIIGSGANVLTF. The DNA sequence is TGCAGCATTATTGGCTCTGGGGCCAACGTCCTGACTTTC.